One sample yielded the 26 T cell receptor beta chains listed below, sequenced in a study of vaccination effects on CD4 cells after COVID-19. This table comes from immunoSEQ multiplex PCR, and its TCRdb copy is limited to in-frame clones, with some not included. The table records under 80,000 clones, around 78% of them present only once. Within the ViraFEST assay, antigen-specific CD4+ T cells underwent expansion with viral peptide pools prior to sequencing. Following a roughly 11-day culture, CD4+ T cells were purified. Everyone in the study got two shots of either the BNT162b2 or mRNA-1273 vaccine. What these receptors recognize is not known. The sequencing here drew on CD4+ T cells from PBMCs cultured with HCoV-229E spike peptides, taken after COVID-19 vaccination. These receptors were obtained from a human donor who received a COVID-19 vaccine.

This clone has just one count. The V call is TRBV2, the J call TRBJ1-2; D remains unclear. The CDR3 has 16 amino acids. Trimming took 7 bases from V and 2 from J, leaving 20 bases between them. Germline V gene lookup returns CDR1 SNHLY and CDR2 FYNNEI. The CDR3 loop is CASTSLRVGRNYGYTF. In DNA form, the CDR3 reads TGTGCCAGCACCTCCCTTCGGGTCGGCAGAAACTATGGCTACACCTTC.

The chain carries TRBV6-4 and TRBJ2-3; D call uncertain. CDR1 is MRHNA and CDR2 is SNTAGT in the germline V gene. The V end lost 6 bases, the J end lost 4 bases, and 11 bases lay between the germline ends. The CDR3 is 13 amino acids. The DNA for the CDR3 is TGTGCCAGCAGACGATCACCCTCAGATACGCAGTATTTT. Its translation: CASRRSPSDTQYF.

In nucleotides, the CDR3 is TGTGCCATCAGCGGGACAGGGGACACTGAAGCTTTCTTT. Translation gives CAISGTGDTEAFF. The chain links TRBV10-3 to TRBJ1-1; 10 positions agree with TRBD1. There are 13 residues in the CDR3. Germline V gene lookup returns CDR1 ENHRY and CDR2 SYGVKD. V was clipped by 6 bases and J by 3 bases; unmatched bases: 1.

The V call is TRBV2, the J call TRBJ2-7; TRBD1 or TRBD2 may be the D gene (5 bases each). Trimming took off 7 bases at V and 3 bases at J, with 13 bases between the two ends. CDR1 is SNHLY and CDR2 is FYNNEI in the germline V gene. There are 13 residues in the CDR3. The CDR3 protein is CASKRDQNYEQYV. In DNA, the CDR3 is TGTGCCAGCAAAAGGGACCAGAACTACGAGCAGTACGTC.

The chain combines TRBV24-1 with TRBJ2-1, with D possibly TRBD1 on 6 matching bases. V was pared by 2 bases and J by 6 bases, with 19 bases between. Germline CDR1 is KGHDR and CDR2 is SFDVKD. The CDR3 runs to 17 residues. CDR3 in amino acids: CATSDSKPGVFFNEQFF. In nucleotides, the CDR3 is TGTGCCACCAGTGATTCTAAACCAGGGGTTTTCTTCAATGAGCAGTTCTTC.

The chain carries TRBV19 and TRBJ2-2, with D tentatively TRBD1 (6 bases). The V end lost 10 bases, the J end lost 0 bases, and 12 bases lay between the germline ends. Per germline, CDR1 LNHDA and CDR2 SQIVND (reference sequence). The CDR3 extends over 14 amino acids. This CDR3 is CATNRVPNTGELFF. CDR3 nucleotides: TGTGCCACGAACAGGGTACCGAACACCGGGGAGCTGTTTTTT.

The CDR3 here is CSVVRGSNYGYTF. The CDR3 region has the DNA TGCAGCGTTGTTCGGGGGTCTAACTATGGCTACACCTTC. This sequence joins TRBV29-1 and TRBJ1-2; weak D call: TRBD1 (5 bases). CDR3 length equals 13 residues. Per the germline V gene, CDR1 is SQVTM and CDR2 is ANQGSEA. V was trimmed by 4 bases and J by 0 bases, leaving 9 bases between them.

The chain uses TRBV27 and TRBJ2-1; D ambiguous. This CDR3 is built from 15 residues. V lost 3 bases, J lost 5 bases, and 14 bases lay in between. Germline V lookup: CDR1 MNHEY, CDR2 SMNVEV (reference sequence). The CDR3 here is CASSFRPIGHNEQFF. CDR3 DNA: TGTGCCAGCAGTTTCAGGCCTATAGGCCACAATGAGCAGTTCTTC.

The chain couples TRBV5-1 to TRBJ1-2; D call uncertain. In germline, CDR1 is SGHRS, CDR2 YFSETQ. The V end lost 4 bases, the J end lost 5 bases, and 9 bases lay between the germline ends. The CDR3 has 12 amino acids. CDR3 nucleotides: TGCGCCAGCAGCAGGACGGGATATGGCTACACCTTC. Amino acids: CASSRTGYGYTF.

This rearrangement joins TRBV27 to TRBJ2-1; tentative D call: TRBD2 (6 bases). Germline assignment: CDR1 MNHEY and CDR2 SMNVEV (reference sequence). Trimming pared 1 base from V and 4 bases from J, leaving 17 bases between. The length of the CDR3 is 17 residues. The CDR3 loop is CASSLLIAGGLYNEQFF. The CDR3 DNA is TGTGCCAGCAGTTTATTGATAGCCGGGGGATTGTACAATGAGCAGTTCTTC.

This chain links TRBV12-3 or TRBV12-4 with TRBJ2-1; 7 positions match TRBD1. The junction had 0 bases not matched to a gene; V was cut back by 4 bases and J by 3 bases. The CDR3 sequence is 13 residues long. Here the CDR3 reads CASSWDSYNEQFF. DNA for the CDR3: TGTGCCAGCAGTTGGGACAGCTACAATGAGCAGTTCTTC.

Written as DNA, the CDR3 is TGTGCCAGCAGCGAGGGTGGACAGGCCCTTCGAAACTATGGCTACACCTTC. This translates into CASSEGGQALRNYGYTF. V gene TRBV9 combines with J gene TRBJ1-2, with TRBD1 identical over 7 bases. Trimming cost V 3 bases and J 2 bases; bases outside gene matches: 13. This CDR3 region has 17 residues. Germline V lookup: CDR1 SGDLS, CDR2 YYNGEE.

V and J are TRBV7-2 and TRBJ1-6; the D is unclear. V lost 1 base, J lost 8 bases, and 9 bases lay in between. The CDR3 contains 14 residues. CDR1 SGHTA and CDR2 FQGNSA come from the germline V gene. The CDR3 here is CASSLGSVYSPLHF. The CDR3 region has the DNA TGTGCCAGCAGCTTAGGTTCCGTGTATTCACCCCTCCACTTT.

The chain uses TRBV6-5 and TRBJ2-3; D not resolved. The germline V gene encodes CDR1 MNHEY and CDR2 SVGAGI. Trimming stripped 2 bases from V and 1 base from J, with 7 bases between. This CDR3 has 14 amino acids. The CDR3 is CASSYDWGTDTQYF. In nucleotides, the CDR3 is TGTGCCAGCAGTTACGACTGGGGCACAGATACGCAGTATTTT.

The V gene is TRBV5-4, the J gene TRBJ1-2, with TRBD1 matching over 7 bases. The germline V gene has CDR1 SGHNT and CDR2 YYREEE (reference sequence). The CDR3 loop spans 15 amino acids. V lost 1 base and J lost 5; bases outside the gene matches: 8. CDR3 coding DNA: TGTGCCAGCAGCTTGTTTAATCAGGGGGAGTATGGCTACACCTTC. Protein: CASSLFNQGEYGYTF.

CDR3 sequence reads: CASSSVWTMNTEAFF. DNA of the CDR3: TGTGCCAGCAGCTCAGTATGGACAATGAACACTGAAGCTTTCTTT. V is TRBV7-9 and J is TRBJ1-1, with a weak D call TRBD1 (5 bases). The CDR3 has 15 residues. Germline-derived CDR1 and CDR2 are SEHNR and FQNEAQ (reference sequence). V shed 4 bases and J shed 0 bases, with 12 bases lying between them.

The DNA of the CDR3 is TGTGCCAGCAGCTTAGAAGCACAGATCAGAAACACTGAAGCTTTCTTT. Its protein is CASSLEAQIRNTEAFF. The chain recombines TRBV7-2 with TRBJ1-1; D gene uncertain. Germline V gene sequence: CDR1 SGHTA, CDR2 FQGNSA. This CDR3 is built from 16 residues. V dropped 1 base and J dropped 2 bases, with 14 bases sitting between them.

The gene calls are TRBV27 and TRBJ2-7; 7 bases match TRBD2. The V and J ends lost 4 bases and 0 bases, in that order; junction bases with no gene match: 3. Germline V gene sequence: CDR1 MNHEY, CDR2 SMNVEV (reference sequence). This CDR3 is built from 14 residues. CDR3: CASSSGGSSYEQYV. In DNA form, the CDR3 reads TGTGCCAGCAGTTCCGGCGGGAGCTCCTACGAGCAGTACGTC.

This chain joins TRBV9 and TRBJ1-6; TRBD1 might be the D (6 bases). The CDR3 extends over 16 amino acids. Germline CDR1 and CDR2: SGDLS and YYNGEE. The V and J ends lost 4 bases and 9 bases respectively, with 20 bases between them. CDR3 residues: CASSTAGHRFGSPLHF. CDR3 in DNA: TGTGCCAGCAGCACAGCGGGACACCGGTTTGGTTCACCCCTCCACTTT.

The V call is TRBV29-1, the J call TRBJ2-2; possible D gene TRBD1, 5 bases. Trimming cost V 0 bases and J 7 bases, with 15 bases left between them. CDR1 is SQVTM, CDR2 ANQGSEA, per germline. This CDR3 is built from 15 residues. CDR3 region: CSVEDITQGGGELFF. The CDR3 bases are TGCAGCGTTGAAGATATTACTCAGGGCGGCGGGGAGCTGTTTTTT.

This chain links TRBV28 with TRBJ1-2, with 7 nucleotides matching TRBD1. V shed 3 bases and J 4 bases; nucleotides not matched to a gene: 5. The CDR3 is 14 residues long. The germline V gene encodes CDR1 MDHEN and CDR2 SYDVKM. CDR3 in amino acids: CASSFLGTVYGYTF. The CDR3 nucleotides are TGTGCCAGCAGTTTTCTCGGGACAGTCTATGGCTACACCTTC.

This clone was seen more than once but under ten times. This sequence joins TRBV4-2 and TRBJ1-2; D is undetermined. V was clipped by 0 bases and J by 3 bases, with 5 bases between them. This CDR3 is 13 amino acids long. Germline assignment: CDR1 LGHNA and CDR2 YNFKEQ. CDR3 residues: CASSQEFDYGYTF. The CDR3 nucleotides are TGTGCCAGCAGCCAAGAGTTCGACTATGGCTACACCTTC.

The rearrangement uses TRBV25-1 and TRBJ2-7; TRBD1 agrees at 7 bases. Germline assignment: CDR1 MGHDK and CDR2 SYGVNS. The CDR3 has 12 amino acids. J lost 6 bases, V lost 4 bases, and 3 bases had no gene match. The CDR3 here is CASSGDSREQYV. The CDR3 nucleotides are TGTGCCAGCAGTGGGGACAGTCGCGAGCAGTACGTC.

V is TRBV5-1 and J is TRBJ1-4; tentative D call: TRBD1 (6 bases). The V end lost 1 base, the J end lost 4 bases, and 11 bases lay between the germline ends. Germline assignment: CDR1 SGHRS and CDR2 YFSETQ. The CDR3 is made up of 15 amino acids. CDR3 in DNA: TGCGCCAGCAGCTTGAAGGGGGGTTATAATGAAAAACTGTTTTTT. As protein: CASSLKGGYNEKLFF.

The chain employs TRBV7-3 and TRBJ2-3; 10 bases agree with TRBD2. Germline loops: CDR1 SGHTA, CDR2 FQGTGA. There are 14 residues in the CDR3. V shed 5 bases, J shed 6 bases, and the junction held 5 bases outside the gene matches. CDR3 region: CASSKGLALDTQYF. Here the CDR3 DNA reads TGTGCCAGCAGCAAGGGACTAGCGTTGGATACGCAGTATTTT.

The chain uses TRBV24-1 and TRBJ2-5; 7 nucleotides agree with TRBD1. The V and J ends lost 3 bases and 2 bases, in that order; junction bases with no gene match: 5. The CDR3 runs 15 residues. Germline values: CDR1 KGHDR, CDR2 SFDVKD. CDR3 sequence (DNA): TGTGCCACCAGTGATCACAGGGGAGCGCAAGAGACCCAGTACTTC. Amino acid sequence: CATSDHRGAQETQYF.